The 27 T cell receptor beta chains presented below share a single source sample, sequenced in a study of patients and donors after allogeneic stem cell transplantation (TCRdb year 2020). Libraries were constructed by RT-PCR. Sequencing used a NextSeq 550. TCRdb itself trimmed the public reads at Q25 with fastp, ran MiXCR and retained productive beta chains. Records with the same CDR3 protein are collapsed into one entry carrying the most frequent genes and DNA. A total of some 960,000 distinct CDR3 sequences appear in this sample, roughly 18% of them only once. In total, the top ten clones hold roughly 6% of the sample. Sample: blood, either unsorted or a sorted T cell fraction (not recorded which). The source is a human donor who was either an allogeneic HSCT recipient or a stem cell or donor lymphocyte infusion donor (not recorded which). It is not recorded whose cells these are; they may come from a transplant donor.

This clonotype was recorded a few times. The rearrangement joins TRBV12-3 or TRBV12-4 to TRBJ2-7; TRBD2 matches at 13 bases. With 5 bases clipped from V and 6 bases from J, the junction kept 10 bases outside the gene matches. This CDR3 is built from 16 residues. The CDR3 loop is CASSPRTSGSSREQYF. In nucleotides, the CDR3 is TGTGCCAGCAGTCCCCGGACTAGCGGGAGTTCTCGCGAGCAGTACTTC.

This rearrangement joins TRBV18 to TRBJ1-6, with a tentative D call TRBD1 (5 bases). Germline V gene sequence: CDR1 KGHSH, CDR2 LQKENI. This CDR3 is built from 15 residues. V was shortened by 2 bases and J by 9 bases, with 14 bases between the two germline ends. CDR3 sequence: CASSPDGGYGSPLHF. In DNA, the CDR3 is TGTGCCAGCTCACCAGATGGGGGGTACGGTTCACCCCTCCACTTT.

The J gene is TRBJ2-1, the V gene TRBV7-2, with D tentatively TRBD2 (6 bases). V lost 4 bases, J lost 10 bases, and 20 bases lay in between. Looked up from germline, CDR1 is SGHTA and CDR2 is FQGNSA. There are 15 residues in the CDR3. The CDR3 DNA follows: TGTGCCAGCAGCTCCGACCCCGGGACTTTCAGGGAGCAGTTCTTC. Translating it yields CASSSDPGTFREQFF.

CDR3 loop: CASSQEQGRNTGELFF. For the CDR3, the DNA is TGCGCCAGCAGCCAAGAACAGGGCCGAAACACCGGGGAGCTGTTTTTT. This chain links TRBV4-1 with TRBJ2-2, with D tentatively TRBD1 (6 bases). Trimming removed 0 bases at V and 2 bases at J, with 10 bases between. This CDR3 spans 16 amino acids. CDR1 and CDR2 from the germline V gene are MGHRA and YSYEKL.

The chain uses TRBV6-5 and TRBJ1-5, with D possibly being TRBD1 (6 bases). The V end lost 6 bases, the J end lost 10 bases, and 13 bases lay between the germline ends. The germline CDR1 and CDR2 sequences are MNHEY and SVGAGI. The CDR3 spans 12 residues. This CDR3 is CASRQGTSPQHF. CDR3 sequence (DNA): TGTGCCAGCAGGCAGGGGACATCACCCCAGCATTTT.

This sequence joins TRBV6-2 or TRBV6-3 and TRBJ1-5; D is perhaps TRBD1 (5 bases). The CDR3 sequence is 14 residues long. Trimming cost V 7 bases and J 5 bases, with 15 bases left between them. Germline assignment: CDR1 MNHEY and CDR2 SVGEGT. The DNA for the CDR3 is TGTGCCAGCAACCCAGCGGGGGTGGATCAGCCCCAGCATTTT. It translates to CASNPAGVDQPQHF.

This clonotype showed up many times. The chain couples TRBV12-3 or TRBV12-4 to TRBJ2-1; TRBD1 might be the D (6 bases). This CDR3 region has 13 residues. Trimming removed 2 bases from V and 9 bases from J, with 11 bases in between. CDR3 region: CASSLQGPFEQFF. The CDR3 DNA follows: TGTGCCAGCAGTTTACAGGGGCCATTTGAGCAGTTCTTC.

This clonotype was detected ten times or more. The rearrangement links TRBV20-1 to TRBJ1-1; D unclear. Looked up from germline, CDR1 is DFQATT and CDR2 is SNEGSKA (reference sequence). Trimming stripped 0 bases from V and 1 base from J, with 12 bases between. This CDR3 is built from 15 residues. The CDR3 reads CSARDPLAGNTEAFF. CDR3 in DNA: TGCAGTGCTAGAGATCCTCTAGCGGGGAACACTGAAGCTTTCTTT.

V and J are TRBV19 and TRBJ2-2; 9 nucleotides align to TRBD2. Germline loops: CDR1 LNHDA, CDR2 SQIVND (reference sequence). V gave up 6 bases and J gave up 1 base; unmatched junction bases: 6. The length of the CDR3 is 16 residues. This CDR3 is CASSLAGRMNTGELFF. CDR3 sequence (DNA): TGTGCCAGTAGCCTAGCGGGGAGGATGAACACCGGGGAGCTGTTTTTT.

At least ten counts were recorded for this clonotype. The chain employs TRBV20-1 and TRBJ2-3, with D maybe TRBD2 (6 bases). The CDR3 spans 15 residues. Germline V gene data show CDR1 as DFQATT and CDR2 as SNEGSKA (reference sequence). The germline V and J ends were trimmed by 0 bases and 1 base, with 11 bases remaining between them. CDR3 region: CSARDRLVGTDTQYF. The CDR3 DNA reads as TGCAGTGCTAGAGATCGACTAGTTGGCACAGATACGCAGTATTTT.

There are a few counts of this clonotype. CDR3 protein: CSASPPGREQYF. The CDR3 coding sequence is TGCAGTGCTAGCCCCCCTGGGCGAGAACAGTACTTC. The V and J genes are TRBV20-1 and TRBJ2-5; D gene uncertain. Germline assignment: CDR1 DFQATT and CDR2 SNEGSKA (reference sequence). Deletions cut 3 bases from V and 11 bases from J, with 16 bases between. This CDR3 contains 12 residues.

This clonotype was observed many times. The CDR3 nucleotides read TGTGCCAGCAGTGACGCCCGGACAGGAAGGGGTCACGAGCAGTACTTC. This translates into CASSDARTGRGHEQYF. The chain uses TRBV12-3 or TRBV12-4 and TRBJ2-7; the match to TRBD1 covers 7 bases. This CDR3 is 16 amino acids long. The J segment lost 5 bases and the V segment lost 5 bases, leaving 15 bases of the junction unmatched.

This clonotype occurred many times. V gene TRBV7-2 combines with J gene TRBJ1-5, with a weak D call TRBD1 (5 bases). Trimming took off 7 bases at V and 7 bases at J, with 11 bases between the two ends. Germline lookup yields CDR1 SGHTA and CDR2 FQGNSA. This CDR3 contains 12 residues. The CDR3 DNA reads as TGTGCCAGCAAGCGGGACGGCCAGCCCCAGCATTTT. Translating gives CASKRDGQPQHF. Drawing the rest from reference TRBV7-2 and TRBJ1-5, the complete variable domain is GAGVSQSPSNKVTEKGKDVELRCDPISGHTALYWYRQSLGQGLEFLIYFQGNSAPDKSGLPSDRFSAERTGGSVSTLTIQRTQQEDSAVYLCASKRDGQPQHFGDGTRLSIL.

CDR3 loop: CAWTEGRLNTEAFF. The CDR3 DNA is TGTGCCTGGACGGAGGGGCGGCTTAACACTGAAGCTTTCTTT. The V gene is TRBV30, the J gene TRBJ1-1; the D gene is possibly TRBD1 (5 bases). Trimming removed 4 bases at V and 2 bases at J, with 14 bases between. CDR1 GTSNPN and CDR2 SVGIG come from the germline V gene (reference sequence). This CDR3 contains 14 residues.

CDR3 sequence reads: CASSLTARRYEQYF. The DNA for the CDR3 is TGTGCCAGCAGCTTAACTGCTAGACGCTACGAGCAGTACTTC. This chain links TRBV11-2 with TRBJ2-7; no firm D call. The CDR3 has 14 amino acids. The ends were cut back, 2 bases at V and 3 bases at J, with 11 bases in the middle. Germline lookup yields CDR1 SGHAT and CDR2 FQNNGV.

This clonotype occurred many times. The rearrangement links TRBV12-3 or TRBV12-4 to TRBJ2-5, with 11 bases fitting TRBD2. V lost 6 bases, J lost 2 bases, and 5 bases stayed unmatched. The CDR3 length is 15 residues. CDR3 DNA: TGTGCCAGCAGGGTGGGACTAGCGGAGCAAGAGACCCAGTACTTC. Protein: CASRVGLAEQETQYF.

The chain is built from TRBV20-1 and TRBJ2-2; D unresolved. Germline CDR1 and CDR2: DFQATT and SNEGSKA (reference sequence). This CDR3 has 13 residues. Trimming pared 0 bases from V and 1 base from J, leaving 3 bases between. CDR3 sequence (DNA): TGCAGTGCTAGAGAGCAGAACACCGGGGAGCTGTTTTTT. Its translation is CSAREQNTGELFF.

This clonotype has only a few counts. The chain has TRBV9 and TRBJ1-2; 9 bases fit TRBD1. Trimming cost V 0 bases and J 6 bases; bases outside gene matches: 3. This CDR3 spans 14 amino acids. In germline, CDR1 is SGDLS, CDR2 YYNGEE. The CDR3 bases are TGTGCCAGCAGCGTAGCCCGGACAGGGGATGGCTACACCTTC. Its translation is CASSVARTGDGYTF. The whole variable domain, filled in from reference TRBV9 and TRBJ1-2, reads DSGVTQTPKHLITATGQRVTLRCSPRSGDLSVYWYQQSLDQGLQFLIQYYNGEERAKGNILERFSAQQFPDLHSELNLSSLELGDSALYFCASSVARTGDGYTFGSGTRLTVV.

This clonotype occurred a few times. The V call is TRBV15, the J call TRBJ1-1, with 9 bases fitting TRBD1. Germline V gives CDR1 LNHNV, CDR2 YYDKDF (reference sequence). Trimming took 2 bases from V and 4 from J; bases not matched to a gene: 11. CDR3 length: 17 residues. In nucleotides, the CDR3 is TGTGCCACCAGCAGAAACCCACAGGGGGCGATGGGCACTGAAGCTTTCTTT. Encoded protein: CATSRNPQGAMGTEAFF.

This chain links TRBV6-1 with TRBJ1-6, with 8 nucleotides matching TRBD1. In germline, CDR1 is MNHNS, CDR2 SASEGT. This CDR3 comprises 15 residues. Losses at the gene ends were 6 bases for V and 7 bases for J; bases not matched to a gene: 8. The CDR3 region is CASSPQGARNSPLHF. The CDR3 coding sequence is TGTGCCAGCAGCCCTCAGGGGGCGAGGAATTCACCCCTCCACTTT.

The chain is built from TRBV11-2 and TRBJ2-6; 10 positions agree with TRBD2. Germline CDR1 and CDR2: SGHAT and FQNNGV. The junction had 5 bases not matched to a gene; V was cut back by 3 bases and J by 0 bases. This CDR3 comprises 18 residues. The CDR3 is CASSLTSGPFSGANVLTF. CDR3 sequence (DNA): TGTGCCAGCAGCTTGACTAGCGGGCCTTTCTCTGGGGCCAACGTCCTGACTTTC.

CDR3 residues: CATSDAGQGIQPQHF. DNA for the CDR3: TGTGCCACCAGTGATGCTGGACAGGGCATCCAGCCCCAGCATTTT. The V gene is TRBV24-1, the J gene TRBJ1-5, with TRBD1 matching 8 bases. From germline, CDR1 is KGHDR and CDR2 SFDVKD. This CDR3 region has 15 residues. Unmatched junction bases numbered 7, after V lost 3 bases and J lost 7 bases.

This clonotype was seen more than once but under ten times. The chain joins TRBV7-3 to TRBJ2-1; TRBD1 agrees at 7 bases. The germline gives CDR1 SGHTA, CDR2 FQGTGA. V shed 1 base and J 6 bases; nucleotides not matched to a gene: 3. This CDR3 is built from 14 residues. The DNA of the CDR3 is TGTGCCAGCAGCTTAAGAGACAGGGTCAATGAGCAGTTCTTC. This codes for CASSLRDRVNEQFF.

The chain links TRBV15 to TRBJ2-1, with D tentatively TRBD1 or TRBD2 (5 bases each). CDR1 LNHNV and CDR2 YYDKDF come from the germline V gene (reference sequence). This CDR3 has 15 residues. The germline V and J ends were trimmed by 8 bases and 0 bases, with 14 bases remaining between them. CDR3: CATRTGASSYNEQFF. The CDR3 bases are TGTGCCACCCGTACCGGGGCGAGCTCCTACAATGAGCAGTTCTTC.

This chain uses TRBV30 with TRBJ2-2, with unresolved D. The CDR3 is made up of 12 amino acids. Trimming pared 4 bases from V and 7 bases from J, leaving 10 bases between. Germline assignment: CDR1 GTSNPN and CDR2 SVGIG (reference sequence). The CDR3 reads CAWTNRGGELFF. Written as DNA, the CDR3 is TGTGCCTGGACTAACCGAGGCGGGGAGCTGTTTTTT.

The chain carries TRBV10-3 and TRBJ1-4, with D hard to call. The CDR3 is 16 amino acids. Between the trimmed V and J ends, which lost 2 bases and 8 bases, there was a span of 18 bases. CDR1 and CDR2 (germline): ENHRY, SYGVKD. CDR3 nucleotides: TGTGCCATCAGTGAGCAGAAGGGCTGGGGTCGGGAAAAACTGTTTTTT. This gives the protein CAISEQKGWGREKLFF.

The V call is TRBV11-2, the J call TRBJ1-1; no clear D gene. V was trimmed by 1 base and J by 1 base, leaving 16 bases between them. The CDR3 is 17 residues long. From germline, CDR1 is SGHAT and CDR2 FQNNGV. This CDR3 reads CASSLGSGAVQNTEAFF. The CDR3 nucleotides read TGTGCCAGCAGCTTAGGATCGGGTGCGGTACAGAACACTGAAGCTTTCTTT.